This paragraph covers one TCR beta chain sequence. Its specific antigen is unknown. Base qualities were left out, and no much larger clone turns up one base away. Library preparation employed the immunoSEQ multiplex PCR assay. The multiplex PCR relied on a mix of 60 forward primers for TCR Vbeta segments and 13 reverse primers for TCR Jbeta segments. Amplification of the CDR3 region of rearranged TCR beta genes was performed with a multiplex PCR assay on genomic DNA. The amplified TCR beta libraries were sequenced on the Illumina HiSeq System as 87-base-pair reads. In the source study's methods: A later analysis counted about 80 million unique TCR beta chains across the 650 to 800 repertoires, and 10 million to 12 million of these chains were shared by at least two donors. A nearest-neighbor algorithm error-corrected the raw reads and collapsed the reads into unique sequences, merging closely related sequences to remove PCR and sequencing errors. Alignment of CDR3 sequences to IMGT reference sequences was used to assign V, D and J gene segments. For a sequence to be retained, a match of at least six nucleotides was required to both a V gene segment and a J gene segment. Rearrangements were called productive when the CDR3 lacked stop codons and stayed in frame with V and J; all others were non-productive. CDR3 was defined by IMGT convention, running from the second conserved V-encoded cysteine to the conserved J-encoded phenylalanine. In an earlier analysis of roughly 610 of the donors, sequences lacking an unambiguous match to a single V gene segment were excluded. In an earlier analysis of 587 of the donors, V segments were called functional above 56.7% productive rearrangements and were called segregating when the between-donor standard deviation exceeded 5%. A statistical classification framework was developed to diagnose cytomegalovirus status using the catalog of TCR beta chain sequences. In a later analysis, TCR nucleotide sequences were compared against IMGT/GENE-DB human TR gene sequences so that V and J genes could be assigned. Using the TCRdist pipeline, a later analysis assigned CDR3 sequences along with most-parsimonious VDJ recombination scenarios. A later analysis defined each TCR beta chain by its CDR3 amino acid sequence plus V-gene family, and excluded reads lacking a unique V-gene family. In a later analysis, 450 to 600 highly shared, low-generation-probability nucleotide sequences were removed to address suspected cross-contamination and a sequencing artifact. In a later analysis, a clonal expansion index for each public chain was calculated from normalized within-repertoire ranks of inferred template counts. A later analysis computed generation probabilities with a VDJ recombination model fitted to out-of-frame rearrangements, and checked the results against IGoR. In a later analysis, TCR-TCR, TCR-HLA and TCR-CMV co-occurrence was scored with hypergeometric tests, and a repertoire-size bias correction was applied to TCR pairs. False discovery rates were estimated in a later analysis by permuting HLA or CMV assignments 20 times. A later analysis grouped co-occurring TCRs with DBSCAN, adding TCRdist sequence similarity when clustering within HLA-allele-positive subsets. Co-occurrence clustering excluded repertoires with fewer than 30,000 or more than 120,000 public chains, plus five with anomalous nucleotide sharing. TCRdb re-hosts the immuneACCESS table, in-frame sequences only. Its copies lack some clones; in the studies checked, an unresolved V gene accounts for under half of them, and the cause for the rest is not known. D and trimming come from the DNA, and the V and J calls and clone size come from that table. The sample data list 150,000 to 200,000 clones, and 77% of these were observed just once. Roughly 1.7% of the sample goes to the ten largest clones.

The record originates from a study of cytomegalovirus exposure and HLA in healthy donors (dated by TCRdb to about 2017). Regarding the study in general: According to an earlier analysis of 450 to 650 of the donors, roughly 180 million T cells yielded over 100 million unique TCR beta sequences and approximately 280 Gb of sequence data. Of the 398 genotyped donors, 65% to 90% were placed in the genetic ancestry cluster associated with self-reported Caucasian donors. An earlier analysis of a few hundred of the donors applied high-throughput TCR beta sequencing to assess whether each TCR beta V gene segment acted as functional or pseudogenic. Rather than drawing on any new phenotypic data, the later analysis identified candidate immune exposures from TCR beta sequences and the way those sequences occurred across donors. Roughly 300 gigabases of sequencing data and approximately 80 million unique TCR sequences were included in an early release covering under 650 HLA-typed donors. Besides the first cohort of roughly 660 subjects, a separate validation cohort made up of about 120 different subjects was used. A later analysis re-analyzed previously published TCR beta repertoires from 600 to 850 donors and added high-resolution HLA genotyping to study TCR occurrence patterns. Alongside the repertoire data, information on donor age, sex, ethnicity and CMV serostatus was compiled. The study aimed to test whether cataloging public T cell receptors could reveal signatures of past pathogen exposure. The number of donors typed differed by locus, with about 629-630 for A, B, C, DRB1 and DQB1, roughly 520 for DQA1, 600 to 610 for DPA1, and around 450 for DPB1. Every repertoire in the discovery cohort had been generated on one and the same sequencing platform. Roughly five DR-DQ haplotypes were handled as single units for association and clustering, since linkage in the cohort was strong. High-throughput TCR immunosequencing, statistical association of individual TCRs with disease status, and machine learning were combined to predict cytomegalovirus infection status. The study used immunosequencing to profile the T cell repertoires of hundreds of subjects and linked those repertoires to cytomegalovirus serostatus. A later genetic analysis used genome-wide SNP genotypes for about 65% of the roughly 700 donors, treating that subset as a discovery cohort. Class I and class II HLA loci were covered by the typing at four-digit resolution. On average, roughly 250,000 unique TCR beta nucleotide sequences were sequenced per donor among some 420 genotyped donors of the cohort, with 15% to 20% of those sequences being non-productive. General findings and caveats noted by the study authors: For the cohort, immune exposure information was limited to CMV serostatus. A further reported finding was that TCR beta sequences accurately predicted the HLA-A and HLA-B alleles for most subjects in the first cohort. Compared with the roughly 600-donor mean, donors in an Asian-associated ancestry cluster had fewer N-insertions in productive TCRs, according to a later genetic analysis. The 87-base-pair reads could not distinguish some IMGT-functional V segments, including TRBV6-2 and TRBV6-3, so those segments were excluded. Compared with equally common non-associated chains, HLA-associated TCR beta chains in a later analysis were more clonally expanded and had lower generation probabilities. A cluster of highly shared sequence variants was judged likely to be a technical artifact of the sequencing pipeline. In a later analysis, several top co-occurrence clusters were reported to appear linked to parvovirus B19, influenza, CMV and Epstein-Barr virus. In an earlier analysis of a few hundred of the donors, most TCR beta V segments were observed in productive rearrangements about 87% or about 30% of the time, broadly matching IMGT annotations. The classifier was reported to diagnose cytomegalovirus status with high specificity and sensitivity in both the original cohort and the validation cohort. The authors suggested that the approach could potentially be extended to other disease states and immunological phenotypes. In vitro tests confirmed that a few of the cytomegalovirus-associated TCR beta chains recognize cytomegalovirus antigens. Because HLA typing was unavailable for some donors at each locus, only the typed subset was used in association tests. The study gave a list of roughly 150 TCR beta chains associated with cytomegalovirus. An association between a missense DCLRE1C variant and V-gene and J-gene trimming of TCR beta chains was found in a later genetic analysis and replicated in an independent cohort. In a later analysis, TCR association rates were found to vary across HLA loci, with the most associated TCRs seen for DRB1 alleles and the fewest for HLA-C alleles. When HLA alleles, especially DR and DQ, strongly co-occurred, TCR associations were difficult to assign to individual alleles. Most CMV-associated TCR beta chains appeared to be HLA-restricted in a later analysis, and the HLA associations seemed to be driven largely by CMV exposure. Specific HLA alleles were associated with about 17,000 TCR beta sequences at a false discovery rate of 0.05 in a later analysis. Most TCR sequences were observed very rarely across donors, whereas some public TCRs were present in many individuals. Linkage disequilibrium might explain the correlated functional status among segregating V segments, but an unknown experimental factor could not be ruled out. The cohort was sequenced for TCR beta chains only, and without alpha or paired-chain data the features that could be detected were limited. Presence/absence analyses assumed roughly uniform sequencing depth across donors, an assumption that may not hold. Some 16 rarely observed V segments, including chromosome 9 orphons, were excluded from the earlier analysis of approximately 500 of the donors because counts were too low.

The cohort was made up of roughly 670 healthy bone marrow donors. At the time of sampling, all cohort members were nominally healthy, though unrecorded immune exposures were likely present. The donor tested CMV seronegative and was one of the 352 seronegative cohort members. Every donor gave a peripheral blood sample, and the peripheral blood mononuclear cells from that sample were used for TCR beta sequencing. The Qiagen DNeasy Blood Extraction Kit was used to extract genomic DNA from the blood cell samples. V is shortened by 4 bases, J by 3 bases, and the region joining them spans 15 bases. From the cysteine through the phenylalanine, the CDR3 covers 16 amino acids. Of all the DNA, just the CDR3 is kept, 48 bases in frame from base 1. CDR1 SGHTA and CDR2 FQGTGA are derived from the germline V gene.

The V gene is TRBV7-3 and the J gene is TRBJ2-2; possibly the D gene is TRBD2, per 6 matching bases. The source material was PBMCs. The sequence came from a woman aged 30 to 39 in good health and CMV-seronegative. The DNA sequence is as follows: TGTGCCAGCAGCTCCGCCCTCGCGGGGCACACCGGGGAGCTGTTTTTT. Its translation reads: CASSSALAGHTGELFF.